The 16 T cell receptor beta chains listed next were all sequenced from one sample in a study of shared clonotypes between healthy human individuals (dated by TCRdb to 2020 to 2022). For the CD8 naive samples, CD45RO-negative cells were positively selected for CCR7, yielding a CD45RA+CCR7+ population from which TemRA cells were excluded. The library was made by the immunoSEQ multiplex PCR assay. As stored in TCRdb, this immuneACCESS dataset retains in-frame rearrangements with V and J assigned. A fraction of the clones does not appear; measured against another copy, unresolved V genes explain less than half of the discrepancy, and the remainder lacks a known reason. This sample holds millions of clones; under 95% were observed only once. Over 1.5% of the sample is taken by the ten largest. The sample comprised naive CD8+ T cells from PBMCs. Interpreted using the paper, the cell subset or site label stands for: CD45RA+CCR7+. The receptors derive from a man between 18 and 29 years old in good health. Some clones in this sample may be carry-over from other donors' samples.

The V and J genes are TRBV27 and TRBJ2-1; a possible D gene is TRBD1 (6 bases). V was clipped by 0 bases and J by 7 bases, with 22 bases between them. The V gene's germline CDR1 is MNHEY and CDR2 SMNVEV (reference sequence). The CDR3 loop spans 18 amino acids. The CDR3 DNA sequence: TGTGCCAGCAGTTTATCCCGTACCGGACAGAAAAATAAGAATGAGCAGTTCTTC. It specifies CASSLSRTGQKNKNEQFF.

The chain employs TRBV11-2 and TRBJ1-4; D gene unclear. The CDR3 is 15 amino acids. CDR1 and CDR2 (germline): SGHAT, FQNNGV. The V and J ends lost 5 bases and 5 bases respectively, with 15 bases between them. CDR3 sequence (DNA): TGTGCCAGCAGCACCTGGACCGAACGGAATGAAAAACTGTTTTTT. It is translated as CASSTWTERNEKLFF. Complete variable domain (other parts from reference TRBV11-2 and TRBJ1-4): EAGVAQSPRYKIIEKRQSVAFWCNPISGHATLYWYQQILGQGPKLLIQFQNNGVVDDSQLPKDRFSAERLKGVDSTLKIQPAKLEDSAVYLCASSTWTERNEKLFFGSGTQLSVL.

The chain combines TRBV25-1 with TRBJ2-2; D is uncertain. The V end was cut by 3 bases, the J end by 0 bases, with 5 bases between. The CDR3 is 14 amino acids. Germline loops: CDR1 MGHDK, CDR2 SYGVNS. The CDR3 sequence is CASSELANTGELFF. Here the CDR3 DNA reads TGTGCCAGCAGTGAGTTGGCGAACACCGGGGAGCTGTTTTTT.

In nucleotides, the CDR3 is TGTGCCAGCAGCTCCACGGGTGGTAGCTATGGCTACACCTTC. Its protein is CASSSTGGSYGYTF. The chain joins TRBV7-8 to TRBJ1-2; D is unresolved. Germline V CDR1 and CDR2: SGHVS, FQNEAQ. The V and J ends lost 4 bases and 4 bases respectively, with 13 bases between them. The CDR3 covers 14 residues.

The J gene is TRBJ2-7, the V gene TRBV4-1; the D is unclear. This CDR3 comprises 19 residues. Trimming took off 1 base at V and 0 bases at J, with 22 bases between the two ends. The germline V gene has CDR1 MGHRA and CDR2 YSYEKL. Here the CDR3 reads CASSQVFPASSVLSYEQYF. CDR3 nucleotides: TGCGCCAGCAGCCAAGTGTTCCCGGCCTCTTCAGTCCTCTCCTACGAGCAGTACTTC.

This chain joins TRBV5-8 and TRBJ2-7, with 7 bases that match TRBD2. After removal of 1 base from V and 2 bases from J, the junction contained 6 bases not matched to a gene. The CDR3 contains 15 residues. Germline assignment: CDR1 SGHTS and CDR2 YDEGEE. CDR3 sequence: CASSLSRGDAYEQYF. The CDR3 DNA reads TGTGCCAGCAGCTTGTCCCGGGGGGATGCCTACGAGCAGTACTTC.

Turning to this clone: The sample carries other DNA sequences with the same CDR3. The V call is TRBV7-2, the J call TRBJ1-5; tentatively, D is TRBD1 (5 bases). The germline V gene encodes CDR1 SGHTA and CDR2 FQGNSA. The CDR3 is 13 residues long. V lost 1 base, J lost 6 bases, and 7 bases lay in between. The CDR3 nucleotides are TGTGCCAGCAGCTTAGGGGGGAGTCAGCCCCAGCATTTT. This gives the protein CASSLGGSQPQHF.

CDR3 sequence (DNA): TGTGCCAGCTCACGACTCCCGGGACTAGCGGGAGGGCCTTCCTACGAGCAGTACTTC. It encodes CASSRLPGLAGGPSYEQYF. The chain carries TRBV18 and TRBJ2-7, with 16 bases fitting TRBD2. CDR1 and CDR2 from the germline V gene are KGHSH and LQKENI. After removal of 4 bases from V and 1 base from J, the junction contained 10 bases not matched to a gene. This CDR3 is built from 19 residues.

This clone was detected a few times. The chain recombines TRBV6-5 with TRBJ1-1, with D unresolved. Looked up from germline, CDR1 is MNHEY and CDR2 is SVGAGI. V shed 0 bases and J shed 4 bases, with 12 bases lying between them. The CDR3 consists of 15 residues. This CDR3 is CASSYSAVAGTEAFF. CDR3 DNA sequence: TGTGCCAGCAGTTACTCGGCCGTGGCGGGCACTGAAGCTTTCTTT.

The rearrangement joins TRBV5-1 to TRBJ2-7; TRBD2 agrees at 7 bases. This CDR3 contains 12 residues. CDR1 is SGHRS, CDR2 YFSETQ, per germline. V shed 3 bases and J 6 bases; nucleotides not matched to a gene: 3. This chain's CDR3 is CASSSKRGEQYF. DNA of the CDR3: TGCGCCAGCAGCTCCAAGCGGGGCGAGCAGTACTTC.

V usage is TRBV10-3 and J usage is TRBJ1-3; TRBD1 agrees at 7 bases. The V and J ends lost 6 bases and 3 bases, in that order; junction bases with no gene match: 5. This CDR3 spans 14 amino acids. Germline-derived CDR1 and CDR2 are ENHRY and SYGVKD. The CDR3 DNA is TGTGCCATCAGGGAGGGACAGATTGGAAACACCATATATTTT. Translated: CAIREGQIGNTIYF.

The chain recombines TRBV13 with TRBJ2-5, with D perhaps being TRBD1 or TRBD2 (5 bases each). This CDR3 comprises 14 residues. The germline CDR1 and CDR2 sequences are PRHDT and FYEKMQ (reference sequence). V was trimmed by 3 bases and J by 2 bases, leaving 10 bases between them. The CDR3 loop is CASSFTGQQETQYF. CDR3 coding DNA: TGTGCCAGCAGCTTCACGGGGCAGCAAGAGACCCAGTACTTC.

A word on this clone: The sample contains more than one DNA sequence encoding this CDR3. The genes are TRBV9 and TRBJ2-7, with 8 bases identical to TRBD1. V was clipped by 0 bases and J by 3 bases; unmatched bases: 8. Germline CDR1 and CDR2: SGDLS and YYNGEE. The CDR3 sequence is 16 residues long. The CDR3 sequence is CASSVGVGQEYYEQYF. CDR3 DNA: TGTGCCAGCAGCGTAGGGGTGGGACAGGAGTACTACGAGCAGTACTTC.

The V gene is TRBV7-9, the J gene TRBJ1-5; D is uncertain. In germline, CDR1 is SEHNR, CDR2 FQNEAQ (reference sequence). CDR3 size: 16 residues. The V and J ends lost 4 bases and 5 bases respectively, with 18 bases between them. The CDR3 region has the DNA TGTGCCAGCAGCTCGACCGCGGAGGGCAGTTATCAGCCCCAGCATTTT. Translation gives CASSSTAEGSYQPQHF.

The chain employs TRBV28 and TRBJ1-2, with D tentatively TRBD1 (6 bases). CDR3 length: 16 amino acids. With 3 bases removed from V and 2 bases from J, the gap between germline ends came to 16 bases. The germline V gene has CDR1 MDHEN and CDR2 SYDVKM. The CDR3 loop is CASSFSYPGVNYGYTF. Here the CDR3 DNA reads TGTGCCAGCAGTTTTTCTTATCCAGGGGTGAACTATGGCTACACCTTC.

J is TRBJ2-7 and V is TRBV29-1; no clear D gene. V was cut by 8 bases and J by 0 bases, with 5 bases left in between. The germline V gene has CDR1 SQVTM and CDR2 ANQGSEA. This CDR3 contains 10 residues. This CDR3 reads CSPPSYEQYF. CDR3 DNA: TGCAGCCCGCCCTCCTACGAGCAGTACTTC.